The 8 T cell receptor beta chains presented below share a single source sample, sequenced in a study of blood T cells in healthy people across ages. Then a second PCR, running roughly 7 to 11 cycles, was carried out with a sample-barcoded 5' primer and a J-beta primer mix. TCRdb reprocessed the 5' RACE reads with MiXCR, giving one entry per CDR3 protein. Found here are roughly 800,000 distinct CDR3 sequences, about three fifths of them singletons; the top ten hold 22%. Sequencing was done on a sample of blood. The source is a man under 40 in good health.

This clonotype has only one observation. The chain joins TRBV12-3 or TRBV12-4 to TRBJ2-1, with a weak D call TRBD2 (5 bases). This CDR3 contains 14 residues. Deletions cut 6 bases from V and 5 bases from J, with 14 bases between. The CDR3 reads CASSHPRLNNEQFF. CDR3 nucleotides: TGTGCCAGCAGCCATCCGAGACTAAACAATGAGCAGTTCTTC.

This clonotype occurred a few times. The chain carries TRBV20-1 and TRBJ2-5; D not resolved. The J call may be mistaken, given a closer DNA end match to TRBJ2-7. The CDR3 is made up of 15 amino acids. Germline-derived CDR1 and CDR2 are DFQATT and SNEGSKA (reference sequence). CDR3 loop: CSARGGFLYPYEQYF. As DNA, the CDR3 is TGCAGTGCTAGAGGGGGTTTTCTGTACCCCTACGAGCAGTACTTC.

The chain has TRBV6-5 and TRBJ2-3, with D perhaps TRBD2 (6 bases). The CDR3 consists of 15 residues. The V gene lost 0 bases and the J gene lost 6 bases, with 13 bases spanning the gap. CDR1 MNHEY and CDR2 SVGAGI come from the germline V gene. The CDR3: CASSYSRGGGDTQYF. CDR3 in DNA: TGTGCCAGCAGTTACTCGCGGGGCGGCGGCGATACGCAGTATTTT.

There are a few counts of this clonotype. The rearrangement joins TRBV7-6 to TRBJ2-5; D call uncertain. Trimming stripped 2 bases from V and 7 bases from J, with 14 bases between. This CDR3 contains 14 residues. CDR1 and CDR2 (germline): SGHVS, FNYEAQ. This CDR3 is CASSLSSDRPTQYF. As DNA, the CDR3 is TGTGCCAGCAGCTTATCTTCGGATCGTCCGACCCAGTACTTC.

V usage is TRBV3-1 and J usage is TRBJ2-5, with 8 bases fitting TRBD1. J was trimmed by 4 bases and V by 2 bases; bases with no gene match: 6. The CDR3 covers 15 residues. Germline V gene lookup returns CDR1 LGHDT and CDR2 YNNKEL (reference sequence). The CDR3 sequence: CASSQNGQGGETQYF. The CDR3 nucleotides read TGTGCCAGCAGCCAAAATGGACAGGGTGGAGAGACCCAGTACTTC.

This chain uses TRBV4-3 with TRBJ1-4; D gene ambiguous. Germline V gives CDR1 LGHNA, CDR2 YSLEER. V was clipped by 4 bases and J by 4 bases, with 13 bases between them. The CDR3 spans 15 residues. As DNA, the CDR3 is TGCGCCAGCAGCCGGATACATGGGAATAATGAAAAACTGTTTTTT. It is translated as CASSRIHGNNEKLFF.

The chain is built from TRBV5-5 and TRBJ2-1; a possible D gene is TRBD1 (5 bases). The CDR3 extends over 11 amino acids. V was pared by 6 bases and J by 8 bases, with 9 bases between. CDR1 SGHKS and CDR2 YYEKEE come from the germline V gene (reference sequence). The CDR3 DNA sequence: TGTGCCAGCAAGCAGGGTCATGAGCAGTTCTTC. Protein sequence: CASKQGHEQFF. Looking up the rest from reference TRBV5-5 and TRBJ2-1 gives the full variable domain: DAGVTQSPTHLIKTRGQQVTLRCSPISGHKSVSWYQQVLGQGPQFIFQYYEKEERGRGNFPDRFSARQFPNYSSELNVNALLLGDSALYLCASKQGHEQFFGPGTRLTVL.

This clonotype appeared once. This chain connects TRBV21-1 to TRBJ2-6; TRBD1 was called by the table and not checked on the DNA. TRBV21-1 is tagged as a pseudogene. This CDR3 comprises 20 residues. DNA of the CDR3: TGTGCCAGCAGCAAATCCCGGCAGGGGCTAATCCGTCCTGGGGCCAACGTCCTGACTTTC. This codes for CASSKSRQGLIRPGANVLTF.